These 25 T cell receptor beta chains share one sample of origin, sequenced in a study of T cell repertoires in cytomegalovirus infection. TCRdb passed the reads through MiXCR, listing each CDR3 protein once. Of 500,000 or so distinct CDR3 sequences in the sample, approximately 15% were seen once. Source material: CD8+ T cells from PBMCs. The receptors were gathered from a human donor in good health (CMV status not recorded). Some clones in this sample may be carry-over from other donors' samples.

This chain links TRBV19 with TRBJ1-4; TRBD1 might be the D (5 bases). Looked up from germline, CDR1 is LNHDA and CDR2 is SQIVND (reference sequence). V shed 8 bases and J shed 6 bases, with 13 bases lying between them. The CDR3 runs 13 residues. CDR3 DNA sequence: TGTGCCAGTGGCCCCAGGGAAGATGAAAAACTGTTTTTT. Amino acid sequence: CASGPREDEKLFF.

This clonotype was counted ten times or more. The V call is TRBV28, the J call TRBJ2-1; D is uncertain. There are 15 residues in the CDR3. Trimming cost V 6 bases and J 0 bases, with 12 bases left between them. Germline loops: CDR1 MDHEN, CDR2 SYDVKM. CDR3 in DNA: TGTGCCAGCAGCCATTACCCCCCCTCCTACAATGAGCAGTTCTTC. Translating gives CASSHYPPSYNEQFF. The full variable domain, completed using reference TRBV28 and TRBJ2-1, is DVKVTQSSRYLVKRTGEKVFLECVQDMDHENMFWYRQDPGLGLRLIYFSYDVKMKEKGDIPEGYSVSREKKERFSLILESASTNQTSMYLCASSHYPPSYNEQFFGPGTRLTVL.

This clonotype was seen ten or more times. The rearrangement uses TRBV10-3 and TRBJ1-5; possibly TRBD1 for D (6 bases). This CDR3 has 12 residues. Germline V gene lookup returns CDR1 ENHRY and CDR2 SYGVKD. Between the trimmed V and J ends, which lost 3 bases and 7 bases, there was a span of 7 bases. The CDR3: CAISERGQPQHF. Here the CDR3 DNA reads TGTGCCATCAGTGAAAGGGGGCAGCCCCAGCATTTT.

The CDR3 nucleotides are TGTGCCAGCAGCCCCCTGGCCAGGCGGAGGAGAGGCTACACCTTC. Its translation is CASSPLARRRRGYTF. The chain combines TRBV14 with TRBJ1-2; D unclear. From germline, CDR1 is SGHDN and CDR2 FVKESK. The length of the CDR3 is 15 residues. The ends were cut back, 4 bases at V and 8 bases at J, with 20 bases in the middle.

This clonotype has ten or more counts. The chain couples TRBV7-9 to TRBJ2-1, with TRBD2 as a possible D gene (6 bases). This CDR3 has 17 amino acids. V lost 5 bases and J lost 3, with 20 bases in between. The germline V gene encodes CDR1 SEHNR and CDR2 FQNEAQ (reference sequence). CDR3 sequence reads: CASSPPGRRLIYNEQFF. The CDR3 DNA reads as TGTGCCAGCAGCCCACCTGGGAGGCGCTTAATCTACAATGAGCAGTTCTTC. Filled out from reference TRBV7-9 and TRBJ2-1, the complete variable domain reads DTGVSQNPRHKITKRGQNVTFRCDPISEHNRLYWYRQTLGQGPEFLTYFQNEAQLEKSRLLSDRFSAERPKGSFSTLEIQRTEQGDSAMYLCASSPPGRRLIYNEQFFGPGTRLTVL.

This clonotype has at least ten counts. The chain couples TRBV4-1 to TRBJ1-2, with a tentative D call TRBD1 (5 bases). CDR3 length: 17 residues. Per germline, CDR1 MGHRA and CDR2 YSYEKL. Trimming took off 2 bases at V and 0 bases at J, with 16 bases between the two ends. The CDR3 DNA is TGCGCCAGCAGCCAATTACCGCGGGGGGATCCTAACTATGGCTACACCTTC. It yields the protein CASSQLPRGDPNYGYTF.

The sample holds many counts of this clonotype. V and J are TRBV7-9 and TRBJ1-6; D remains unclear. The ends were cut back, 5 bases at V and 4 bases at J, with 9 bases in the middle. Germline V gene lookup returns CDR1 SEHNR and CDR2 FQNEAQ (reference sequence). CDR3 length equals 14 residues. DNA for the CDR3: TGTGCCAGCAGCCTCACCGGGTATAATTCACCCCTCCACTTT. This encodes CASSLTGYNSPLHF.

This clonotype was seen ten or more times. The chain couples TRBV12-3 or TRBV12-4 to TRBJ2-1, with 8 bases lining up with TRBD2. The V segment lost 6 bases and the J segment 3 bases; nucleotides outside the gene matches: 7. The CDR3 has 15 residues. As DNA, the CDR3 is TGTGCCAGCAGGCCAACTAGCGGTGTCTACAATGAGCAGTTCTTC. Protein product: CASRPTSGVYNEQFF.

This clonotype was found a few times. The CDR3 loop is CASRQHYGYTF. Written as DNA, the CDR3 is TGTGCCAGTCGACAGCACTATGGCTACACCTTC. The chain recombines TRBV19 with TRBJ1-2, with D possibly TRBD1 on 5 matching bases. V lost 8 bases to trimming and J lost 3 bases, with 7 bases between them. Germline V gives CDR1 LNHDA, CDR2 SQIVND (reference sequence). The CDR3 spans 11 residues.

The genes are TRBV5-1 and TRBJ2-7; D gene uncertain. This CDR3 is 13 amino acids long. Germline CDR1 reads SGHRS; CDR2 reads YFSETQ. The V gene lost 8 bases and the J gene lost 0 bases, with 12 bases spanning the gap. The CDR3 region has the DNA TGCGCCAGTGCGTGGCAGCCCTCCTACGAGCAGTACTTC. Translated, it gives CASAWQPSYEQYF.

The table lists this clonotype with many counts. The J gene is TRBJ1-1, the V gene TRBV7-9; D not resolved. Germline V gene sequence: CDR1 SEHNR, CDR2 FQNEAQ (reference sequence). V lost 4 bases and J lost 1, with 7 bases in between. CDR3 size: 13 residues. The CDR3 loop reads CASSSPGNTEAFF. In nucleotides, the CDR3 is TGTGCCAGCAGCTCCCCAGGGAACACTGAAGCTTTCTTT.

This clonotype was observed a few times. The chain recombines TRBV5-4 with TRBJ1-3, with TRBD1 identical over 8 bases. There are 17 residues in the CDR3. V shed 0 bases, J shed 4 bases, and the junction held 9 bases outside the gene matches. CDR1 and CDR2 (germline): SGHNT, YYREEE (reference sequence). The CDR3 loop is CASSLGPGGNRGNTIYF. The CDR3 DNA reads TGTGCCAGCAGCTTGGGTCCAGGGGGCAATAGGGGAAACACCATATATTTT.

J is TRBJ2-2 and V is TRBV6-5, with D possibly matching TRBD2 (5 bases). This CDR3 spans 15 amino acids. The V end lost 4 bases, the J end lost 6 bases, and 15 bases lay between the germline ends. CDR1 and CDR2 from the germline V gene are MNHEY and SVGAGI. CDR3 bases: TGTGCCAGCAGTTTTAGGAGAAGCGGCGCCGGGGAGCTGTTTTTT. It specifies CASSFRRSGAGELFF.

This clonotype was recorded many times. The CDR3 reads CASIGTGSHQQYF. As DNA, the CDR3 is TGTGCCAGTATCGGGACAGGGTCCCATCAGCAGTACTTC. This rearrangement joins TRBV19 to TRBJ2-7; 9 bases align to TRBD1. With V trimmed by 7 bases and J by 8 bases, 9 bases remained unmatched. This CDR3 spans 13 amino acids. CDR1 is LNHDA, CDR2 SQIVND, per germline (reference sequence).

Worth noting for this clonotype: A junction end diverges from the germline sequence, so it may reflect a read error. In DNA form, the CDR3 reads TGCAGCGTCGAAGTACCGGGACAGGGAAGAGAAAAACTGTTTTTT. Residues: CSVEVPGQGREKLFF. The chain joins TRBV29-1 to TRBJ1-4; 9 bases are shared with TRBD1. There are 15 residues in the CDR3. Per the germline V gene, CDR1 is SQVTM and CDR2 is ANQGSEA.

This clonotype was detected many times. J is TRBJ1-6 and V is TRBV27, with TRBD1 identical over 9 bases. There are 13 residues in the CDR3. The V and J ends lost 6 bases and 7 bases, in that order; junction bases with no gene match: 1. The germline V gene has CDR1 MNHEY and CDR2 SMNVEV (reference sequence). CDR3 protein: CASRTGGNSPLHF. Here the CDR3 DNA reads TGTGCCAGCAGGACAGGGGGGAATTCACCCCTCCACTTT.

A word on this clonotype: An end of the junction differs from the germline gene, which may be a read error. This sequence joins TRBV19 and TRBJ2-1, with a tentative D call TRBD2 (5 bases). CDR1 and CDR2 from the germline V gene are LNHDA and SQIVND (reference sequence). The CDR3 has 17 amino acids. The CDR3 protein is CASSIEPPSDSYNEQLF. CDR3 nucleotides: TGTGCCAGTAGTATAGAACCCCCCTCGGACTCCTACAATGAGCAGTTATTC. Looking up the rest from reference TRBV19 and TRBJ2-1 gives the full variable domain: DGGITQSPKYLFRKEGQNVTLSCEQNLNHDAMYWYRQDPGQGLRLIYYSQIVNDFQKGDIAEGYSVSREKKESFPLTVTSAQKNPTAFYLCASSIEPPSDSYNEQLFGPGTRLTVL.

This clonotype has just a few counts. The chain employs TRBV12-3 or TRBV12-4 and TRBJ2-3, with 8 bases aligning to TRBD1. Unmatched junction bases numbered 5, after V lost 5 bases and J lost 4 bases. CDR3 size: 14 residues. The CDR3: CASSTDRVPDTQYF. CDR3 sequence (DNA): TGTGCCAGCAGTACGGACAGGGTGCCAGATACGCAGTATTTT.

This clonotype was counted ten times or more. CDR3 amino acids: CASSFVRAKYNEQFF. The CDR3 DNA reads TGTGCCAGCAGTTTTGTGCGTGCTAAATACAATGAGCAGTTCTTC. The chain links TRBV27 to TRBJ2-1; D not resolved. The V end lost 3 bases, the J end lost 4 bases, and 13 bases lay between the germline ends. This CDR3 has 15 residues. Germline V gene sequence: CDR1 MNHEY, CDR2 SMNVEV (reference sequence).

The chain is built from TRBV4-2 and TRBJ2-1; 7 bases map to TRBD2. The CDR3 totals 17 residues. The ends lost 1 base at V and 3 bases at J; junction bases unmatched: 9. Per germline, CDR1 LGHNA and CDR2 YNFKEQ. CDR3 residues: CASSQVEAGEGYNEQFF. Written as DNA, the CDR3 is TGTGCCAGCAGCCAAGTCGAGGCGGGGGAGGGCTACAATGAGCAGTTCTTC.

At least ten counts were recorded for this clonotype. This rearrangement joins TRBV12-3 or TRBV12-4 to TRBJ1-2, with D possibly matching TRBD1 (5 bases). The CDR3 extends over 10 amino acids. V gave up 3 bases and J gave up 12 bases, with 8 bases separating them. This chain's CDR3 is CASSLGDHTF. Written as DNA, the CDR3 is TGTGCCAGCAGTTTGGGGGACCACACCTTC.

On this clonotype itself: A read error is possible here, since a much larger clone lies one base away. This chain uses TRBV28 with TRBJ1-1; weak D call: TRBD1 (5 bases). Germline V gene sequence: CDR1 MDHEN, CDR2 SYDVKM. CDR3 length: 16 amino acids. The CDR3 here is CASSFVRGAGNTEALF. CDR3 DNA: TGTGCCAGCAGTTTCGTGAGGGGCGCGGGGAACACTGAAGCTTTATTT.

In this sample, this clonotype turned up many times. The chain joins TRBV15 to TRBJ2-7; 8 bases line up with TRBD2. The CDR3 has 15 residues. From germline, CDR1 is LNHNV and CDR2 YYDKDF (reference sequence). Trimming took 5 bases from V and 3 from J; bases not matched to a gene: 9. The CDR3: CATSGSWSGSYEQYF. DNA of the CDR3: TGTGCCACCAGCGGCTCGTGGAGCGGGAGCTACGAGCAGTACTTC.

This clonotype has more than one count but fewer than ten. The J gene is TRBJ1-2, the V gene TRBV11-2, with D maybe TRBD1 (5 bases). The CDR3 runs 13 residues. Germline V gene lookup returns CDR1 SGHAT and CDR2 FQNNGV. V gave up 2 bases and J gave up 7 bases, with 11 bases separating them. CDR3 loop: CASSLFREPGYTF. The CDR3 nucleotides are TGTGCCAGCAGCTTATTCAGGGAGCCTGGCTACACCTTC. Full variable domain (remainder filled in from reference TRBV11-2 and TRBJ1-2): EAGVAQSPRYKIIEKRQSVAFWCNPISGHATLYWYQQILGQGPKLLIQFQNNGVVDDSQLPKDRFSAERLKGVDSTLKIQPAKLEDSAVYLCASSLFREPGYTFGSGTRLTVV.

The gene calls are TRBV6-6 and TRBJ2-1, with 8 bases that match TRBD1. In germline, CDR1 is MNHNY, CDR2 SVGAGI (reference sequence). With 2 bases clipped from V and 8 bases from J, the junction kept 5 bases outside the gene matches. The CDR3 extends over 14 amino acids. The CDR3 loop is CASSYPDRDDEQFF. CDR3 DNA: TGTGCCAGCAGTTACCCGGACAGGGACGATGAGCAGTTCTTC.